A single sample gave rise to the 16 T cell receptor beta chains below, sequenced in a study of neurological immune-mediated disorders. TCRdb ran MiXCR on the 5' RACE reads and lists one entry per CDR3 protein. The repertoire holds under 80,000 distinct CDR3 sequences, with 5.2% as singletons. Sequenced material: PBMCs. These receptors came from a woman aged 25-40 years with multiple sclerosis.

Concerning this clonotype itself: A clone one base away is much larger, so this may be a read error. This rearrangement joins TRBV7-7 to TRBJ2-1; D is uncertain. There are 12 residues in the CDR3. The germline V gene has CDR1 SSHAT and CDR2 FNYEAQ (reference sequence). The CDR3 coding sequence is TGTGCTAGCAGCCAAAAGGGCGGTGAGCAGTTCTTC. Translating gives CASSQKGGEQFF.

This clonotype has a count of ten or more. The chain joins TRBV15 to TRBJ1-4, with D hard to call. CDR1 LNHNV and CDR2 YYDKDF come from the germline V gene (reference sequence). CDR3 length: 14 residues. V lost 0 bases and J lost 11, with 13 bases in between. For the CDR3, the DNA is TGTGCCACCAGCAGAGATCGGGAGGTTGGGAAACTGTTTTTT. Its translation: CATSRDREVGKLFF.

This clonotype was observed at least ten times. The rearrangement uses TRBV10-3 and TRBJ2-1, with 8 nucleotides matching TRBD2. The length of the CDR3 is 16 residues. Germline V lookup: CDR1 ENHRY, CDR2 SYGVKD. The J segment lost 10 bases and the V segment lost 0 bases, leaving 11 bases of the junction unmatched. In nucleotides, the CDR3 is TGTGCCATCAGTGAGTCTCTCCGGGGGGGCCGGACCGAGCAGTTCTTC. Translation: CAISESLRGGRTEQFF.

This clonotype was counted ten times or more. The gene calls are TRBV7-8 and TRBJ2-5; TRBD2 matches 8 bases. The V segment lost 5 bases and the J segment 5 bases; nucleotides outside the gene matches: 13. The CDR3 length is 16 residues. The germline CDR1 and CDR2 sequences are SGHVS and FQNEAQ. The chain's CDR3 is CASSREETSVTETQYF. The CDR3 bases are TGTGCCAGCAGCCGAGAGGAGACTAGCGTTACGGAGACCCAGTACTTC.

Ten or more counts support this clonotype. This chain connects TRBV2 to TRBJ1-1, with D tentatively TRBD1 (6 bases). The V and J ends lost 7 bases and 5 bases respectively, with 14 bases between them. The germline CDR1 and CDR2 sequences are SNHLY and FYNNEI. The CDR3 contains 13 residues. As DNA, the CDR3 is TGTGCCAGCAACGAAGGAGGGGGGACTGAAGCTTTCTTT. Translated: CASNEGGGTEAFF.

This clonotype came up a few times. This chain's CDR3 is CSASGGRGLATDTQYF. CDR3 DNA: TGCAGTGCCAGCGGTGGCAGGGGGCTCGCCACAGATACGCAGTATTTT. The chain carries TRBV20-1 and TRBJ2-3, with 8 bases identical to TRBD1. CDR3 length equals 16 residues. Germline V gene data show CDR1 as DFQATT and CDR2 as SNEGSKA (reference sequence). V dropped 6 bases and J dropped 2; count of bases not matched to a gene: 13.

This clonotype was seen ten or more times. This chain uses TRBV28 with TRBJ2-2, with 10 bases identical to TRBD1. The CDR3 is made up of 14 amino acids. Germline V gene sequence: CDR1 MDHEN, CDR2 SYDVKM. V shed 6 bases, J shed 7 bases, and the junction held 5 bases outside the gene matches. In nucleotides, the CDR3 is TGTGCCAGCAGGACAGGGGGCGGAGGCGGGGAGCTGTTTTTT. This sequence encodes CASRTGGGGGELFF.

At least ten counts were recorded for this clonotype. The chain recombines TRBV5-6 with TRBJ2-3; the D is unclear. The CDR3 is 14 amino acids. Trimming removed 2 bases from V and 0 bases from J, with 7 bases in between. Looked up from germline, CDR1 is SGHDT and CDR2 is YYEEEE. CDR3 region: CASSLGRSTDTQYF. CDR3 in DNA: TGTGCCAGCAGCTTAGGTCGGAGCACAGATACGCAGTATTTT.

This chain links TRBV5-6 with TRBJ2-7, with 8 positions matching TRBD1. The CDR3 has 14 amino acids. Losses at the gene ends were 5 bases for V and 7 bases for J; bases not matched to a gene: 11. Germline V gene data show CDR1 as SGHDT and CDR2 as YYEEEE. CDR3 nucleotide sequence: TGTGCCAGCAGTTTCGGGACAGGTTTGGATGAGCAGTACTTC. This gives the protein CASSFGTGLDEQYF.

This clonotype showed up many times. This rearrangement joins TRBV12-3 or TRBV12-4 to TRBJ2-3; TRBD1 matches at 11 bases. V gave up 5 bases and J gave up 8 bases; unmatched junction bases: 12. The CDR3 extends over 16 amino acids. CDR3 sequence (DNA): TGTGCCAGCAGTCCCCCAACCGGGACAGGGGGTGGTACGCAGTATTTT. It yields the protein CASSPPTGTGGGTQYF.

This clonotype showed up many times. This sequence joins TRBV27 and TRBJ2-1; 12 bases fit TRBD2. Germline V lookup: CDR1 MNHEY, CDR2 SMNVEV (reference sequence). V shed 5 bases, J shed 5 bases, and the junction held 4 bases outside the gene matches. CDR3 length: 15 amino acids. This CDR3 is CASSAGLAGHNEQFF. Written as DNA, the CDR3 is TGTGCCAGCAGTGCCGGACTAGCGGGGCACAATGAGCAGTTCTTC.

This clonotype was seen repeatedly, ten times or more. The chain recombines TRBV20-1 with TRBJ1-2, with 7 bases lining up with TRBD1. Trimming removed 6 bases from V and 8 bases from J; junction bases left unmatched: 6. Germline loops: CDR1 DFQATT, CDR2 SNEGSKA (reference sequence). The CDR3 contains 11 residues. Here the CDR3 reads CSAQGGWGYTF. In DNA, the CDR3 is TGCAGTGCCCAGGGGGGTTGGGGCTACACCTTC.

The sample holds many counts of this clonotype. The chain joins TRBV28 to TRBJ1-1; D remains ambiguous. Germline V CDR1 and CDR2: MDHEN, SYDVKM. This CDR3 has 16 amino acids. Trimming pared 5 bases from V and 1 base from J, leaving 17 bases between. CDR3 loop: CASSPQGLLRNTEAFF. The CDR3, as DNA: TGTGCCAGCAGTCCACAAGGACTGTTAAGGAACACTGAAGCTTTCTTT. The entire variable domain, with the rest obtained from reference TRBV28 and TRBJ1-1, is as follows: DVKVTQSSRYLVKRTGEKVFLECVQDMDHENMFWYRQDPGLGLRLIYFSYDVKMKEKGDIPEGYSVSREKKERFSLILESASTNQTSMYLCASSPQGLLRNTEAFFGQGTRLTVV.

This clonotype was seen more than once but under ten times. The rearrangement uses TRBV7-9 and TRBJ2-7, with D maybe TRBD1 (5 bases). The V gene's germline CDR1 is SEHNR and CDR2 FQNEAQ (reference sequence). The CDR3 loop spans 12 amino acids. The germline V and J ends were trimmed by 5 bases and 3 bases, with 8 bases remaining between them. In nucleotides, the CDR3 is TGTGCCAGCAGCACAGGAGTCTACGAGCAGTACTTC. The encoded protein is CASSTGVYEQYF.

At least ten counts were recorded for this clonotype. The chain couples TRBV10-3 to TRBJ1-3; unclear D gene. Germline CDR1 is ENHRY and CDR2 is SYGVKD. CDR3 size: 13 residues. V lost 11 bases and J 4 bases, leaving 15 bases between the germline ends. The CDR3 DNA sequence: TGTGCCCTCTTATTCGGTCCCGGAAACACCATATATTTT. Amino acid sequence: CALLFGPGNTIYF.

At least ten counts were recorded for this clonotype. V gene TRBV7-8 combines with J gene TRBJ2-2, with 8 bases that match TRBD2. The CDR3 runs to 15 residues. CDR1 is SGHVS and CDR2 is FQNEAQ in the germline V gene. Germline trimming cut 5 bases from V and 5 bases from J; bases unmatched to any gene: 7. CDR3 bases: TGTGCCAGCAGCCGCAGCGGGGGCAGGACCGGGGAGCTGTTTTTT. Amino acids: CASSRSGGRTGELFF. The full variable domain, rest sourced from reference TRBV7-8 and TRBJ2-2, is GAGVSQSPRYKVAKRGQDVALRCDPISGHVSLFWYQQALGQGPEFLTYFQNEAQLDKSGLPSDRFFAERPEGSVSTLKIQRTQQEDSAVYLCASSRSGGRTGELFFGEGSRLTVL.